One and the same sample provided the 6 T cell receptor beta chains below, sequenced in a study of T cell repertoires in cytomegalovirus infection. From the reads, TCRdb called clonotypes with MiXCR, one entry per CDR3 protein. The sample lists 200,000 or so distinct CDR3 sequences, 28% seen once, with 30% to 35% in the top ten. Material for sequencing was PBMCs. The source of these receptors is a human donor in good health (CMV status not recorded). Some clones in this sample may be carry-over from other donors' samples.

This clonotype was recorded only once. One end of the junction varies from germline; a read error may be responsible. Written as DNA, the CDR3 is TGCAGCGTTGCCCCCCGGGACAGGGTTTACAATGAGCAGCTCTTC. This encodes CSVAPRDRVYNEQLF. V and J are TRBV29-1 and TRBJ2-1, with 9 bases that match TRBD1. CDR1 and CDR2 from the germline V gene are SQVTM and ANQGSEA. This CDR3 has 15 amino acids.

This rearrangement joins TRBV29-1 to TRBJ2-1, with 8 nucleotides matching TRBD2. V shed 3 bases and J 4 bases; nucleotides not matched to a gene: 8. The CDR3 has 15 residues. CDR1 and CDR2 from the germline V gene are SQVTM and ANQGSEA. The CDR3 loop reads CSVDLRGGLYNEQFF. The DNA for the CDR3 is TGCAGCGTTGATCTACGGGGGGGTCTATACAATGAGCAGTTCTTC.

Notes on this clonotype: A junction boundary mismatches the germline segment, possibly from a read error. The chain links TRBV4-1 to TRBJ1-2, with a tentative D call TRBD1 (5 bases). The CDR3 is made up of 16 amino acids. Germline CDR1 reads MGHRA; CDR2 reads YSYEKL. The CDR3 spells CASSQARGRDGYGYTF. CDR3 nucleotides: TGTGCCAGCAGCCAAGCCCGTGGCAGGGACGGCTATGGCTACACCTTC.

V and J are TRBV27 and TRBJ2-1; no definite D call. Germline V lookup: CDR1 MNHEY, CDR2 SMNVEV (reference sequence). The CDR3 loop spans 12 amino acids. V gave up 8 bases and J gave up 9 bases, with 14 bases separating them. CDR3 in amino acids: CASGWYRGEQFF. In DNA, the CDR3 is TGTGCCAGCGGGTGGTACCGCGGTGAGCAGTTCTTC.

The V gene is TRBV4-3, the J gene TRBJ1-2, with no clear D. In germline, CDR1 is LGHNA, CDR2 YSLEER. CDR3 size: 15 residues. V lost 0 bases, J lost 4 bases, and 12 bases lay in between. The CDR3 nucleotides read TGCGCCAGCAGCCAAGATCTTGAGGCCCTCTATGGCTACACCTTC. Amino acid sequence: CASSQDLEALYGYTF.

The CDR3 DNA sequence: TGTGCCAGCAGTTCGAACAGGGATCAGCCCCAGCATTTT. Translating it yields CASSSNRDQPQHF. The genes are TRBV6-2 or TRBV6-3 and TRBJ1-5, with a weak D call TRBD1 (6 bases). V was trimmed by 4 bases and J by 5 bases, leaving 9 bases between them. The germline gives CDR1 MNHEY, CDR2 SVGEGT. There are 13 residues in the CDR3.